This TCR delta chain was recorded in a study of gamma-delta chains in newborns, infants, children. On the study more broadly: Innate gammadelta T cells reportedly expand polyclonally right after birth, driven by microbial exposure, per the title.

CDR1 is GEAIGNYY, CDR2 EKD, per germline. The CDR3 spans 20 residues. For this clone: Translating this DNA gives a protein that differs at residue 18 from the TCRdb one, which belongs to a much larger clone; a read error is likely, and the protein shown is this translation.

TCRdb called clones from the reads again using CATT. The data hold under 8,000 delta-chain clones, with less than 0.75% observed a single time. The source of this sequence is a child who was a newborn, infant or young child, either healthy, febrile or measles-vaccinated (not recorded which). The chain uses TRDV2 and TRDJ3; 9 bases line up with TRDD3. Material: blood. CDR3 region: CACDLVLGDPGSWDTRQVFF. CDR3 nucleotide sequence: TGTGCCTGTGACCTCGTACTGGGGGACCCAGGCTCCTGGGACACCCGACAGGTGTTTTTC.